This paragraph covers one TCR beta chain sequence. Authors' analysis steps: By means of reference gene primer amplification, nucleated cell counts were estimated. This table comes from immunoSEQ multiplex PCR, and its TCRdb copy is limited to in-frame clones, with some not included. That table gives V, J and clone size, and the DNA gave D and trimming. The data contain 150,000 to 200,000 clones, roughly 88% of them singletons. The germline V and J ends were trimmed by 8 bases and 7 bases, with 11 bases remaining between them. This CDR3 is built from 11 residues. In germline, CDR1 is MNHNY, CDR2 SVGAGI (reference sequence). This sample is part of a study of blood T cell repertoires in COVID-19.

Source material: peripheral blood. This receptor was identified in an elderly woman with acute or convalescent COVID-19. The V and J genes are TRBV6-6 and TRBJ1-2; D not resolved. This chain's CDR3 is CASEGGLGYTF. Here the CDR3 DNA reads TGTGCCAGCGAAGGAGGGCTTGGCTACACCTTC.